A selection of T cell receptor beta chains follows, all from one sample in a study of cytomegalovirus exposure and HLA in healthy donors. Produced via immunoSEQ multiplex PCR; TCRdb's table is partial and in-frame only. Of roughly 93,000 clones listed, more than 70% are singletons. The sequencing sample was made of PBMCs. These TCRs come from a man aged 18-30 years in good health and CMV-seropositive. The CDR3 runs from the conserved cysteine through the conserved F or W.

v_call	j_call	cdr3_aa
TRBV5-1	TRBJ2-3	CASSLTGTSTDTQYF
TRBV5-4	TRBJ1-2	CASSLGTGDLYTF
TRBV27	TRBJ1-6	CASSPAGQGSRNSPLHF
TRBV7-8	TRBJ2-2	CASSYVRPENTGELFF
TRBV5-4	TRBJ2-5	CASSLGAQGNQETQYF
TRBV5-1	TRBJ2-7	CASSFGTGVDEQYF
TRBV5-6	TRBJ2-3	CASSRWAGATDTQYF
TRBV30	TRBJ2-1	CAWGPTQNEQFF
TRBV28	TRBJ2-1	CASSLERLAGNEQFF
TRBV7-2	TRBJ2-3	CASSLDRSRRTDTQYF
TRBV27	TRBJ1-1	CASSPRQVGTGTEAFF
TRBV27	TRBJ1-1	CASGHRGNTEAFF
TRBV5-6	TRBJ2-1	CASSLGTSGGPHRGNEQFF
TRBV6-1	TRBJ1-2	CASSVAGNGYTF
TRBV2	TRBJ2-3	CASKAGGEDTQYF
TRBV7-9	TRBJ2-7	CASSLATYEQYF